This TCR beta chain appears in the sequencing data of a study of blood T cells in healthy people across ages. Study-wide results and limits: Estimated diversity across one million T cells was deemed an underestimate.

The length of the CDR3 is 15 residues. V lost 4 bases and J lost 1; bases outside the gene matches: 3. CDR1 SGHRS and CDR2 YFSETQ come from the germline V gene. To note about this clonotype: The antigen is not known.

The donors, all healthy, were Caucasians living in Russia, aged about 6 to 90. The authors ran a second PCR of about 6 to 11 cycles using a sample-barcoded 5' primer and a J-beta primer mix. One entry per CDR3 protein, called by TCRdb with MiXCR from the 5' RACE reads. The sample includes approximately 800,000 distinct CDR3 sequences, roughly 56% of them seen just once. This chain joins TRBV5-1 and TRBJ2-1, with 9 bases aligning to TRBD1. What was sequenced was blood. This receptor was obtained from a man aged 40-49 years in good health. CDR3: CASSHDRGSYNEQFF. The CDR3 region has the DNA TGCGCCAGCAGCCACGACAGGGGGTCCTACAATGAGCAGTTCTTC.